This TCR beta chain is from a study of blood T cell repertoires in COVID-19. Study-level background: Specimens from acute and convalescent COVID-19 originated in the United States, Italy and Spain. The cDNA or gDNA used as material had been derived from T cells, B-cell-depleted T cells, or PBMCs.

Losses at the gene ends were 1 base for V and 4 bases for J; bases not matched to a gene: 11. CDR1 SEHNR and CDR2 FQNEAQ come from the germline V gene (reference sequence). The CDR3 length is 17 residues. Allocation to cohorts depended on clinical history reported by the participants. The study counted Cohort 3 donors as recovered given two negative PCRs, clearance, or symptom resolution. Profiling relied on immunoSEQ multiplex PCR, and the TCRdb table lists in-frame clones only, not all of them. The sample lists 310,000 or so clones, around 89% occurring once. The sample consisted of PBMCs or T cells enriched from blood (not recorded which). The receptor was isolated from a woman between 40 and 55 years old who had recovered from COVID-19. The chain carries TRBV7-9 and TRBJ1-2; 8 nucleotides line up with TRBD1. The CDR3 sequence is CASSLGSGGGLVYGYTF. CDR3 in DNA: TGTGCCAGCAGCTTAGGTTCAGGGGGCGGGTTAGTCTATGGCTACACCTTC. Using reference TRBV7-9 and TRBJ1-2 for the parts outside the CDR3, the full variable domain is DTGVSQNPRHKITKRGQNVTFRCDPISEHNRLYWYRQTLGQGPEFLTYFQNEAQLEKSRLLSDRFSAERPKGSFSTLEIQRTEQGDSAMYLCASSLGSGGGLVYGYTFGSGTRLTVV.